This TCR beta chain was recorded in a study of technical replicates of blood from a handful of donors. Method: immunoSEQ multiplex PCR; TCRdb's copy keeps in-frame clones and lacks some. The profile shows about 44,000 clones, 95% to 97% of them singletons. This clone was recorded a few times. CDR3 length: 13 amino acids. Germline lookup yields CDR1 WNHNN and CDR2 SYGVQD (reference sequence). V dropped 2 bases and J dropped 3 bases, with 8 bases sitting between them. Material: T cells isolated from PBMCs. The chain couples TRBV10-1 to TRBJ2-7; D uncertain. The clonotype originates from a human donor in good health. CDR3 DNA: TGCGCCAGCAGTGAGCGAACTTTCTACGAGCAGTACTTC. As protein: CASSERTFYEQYF.